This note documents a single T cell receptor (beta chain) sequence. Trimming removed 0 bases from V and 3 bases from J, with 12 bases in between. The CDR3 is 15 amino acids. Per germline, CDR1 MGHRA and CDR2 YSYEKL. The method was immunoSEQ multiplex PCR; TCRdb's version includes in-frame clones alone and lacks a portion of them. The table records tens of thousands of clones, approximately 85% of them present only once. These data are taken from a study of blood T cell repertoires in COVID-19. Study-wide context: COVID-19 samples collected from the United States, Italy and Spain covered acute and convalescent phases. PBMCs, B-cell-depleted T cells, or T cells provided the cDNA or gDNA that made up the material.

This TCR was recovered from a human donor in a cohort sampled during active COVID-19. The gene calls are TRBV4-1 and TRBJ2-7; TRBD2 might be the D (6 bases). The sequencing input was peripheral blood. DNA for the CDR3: TGCGCCAGCAGCCAAGATGGGACTTCTGTCTACGAGCAGTACTTC. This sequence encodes CASSQDGTSVYEQYF.